The 29 T cell receptor beta chains below all came from one sample that was sequenced in a study of blood T cells in healthy people across ages. Combining a sample-barcoded 5' primer with a J-beta primer mix, a second PCR ran for roughly 7 to 11 cycles. TCRdb ran MiXCR on the 5' RACE reads and lists one entry per CDR3 protein. The profile shows under 1 million distinct CDR3 sequences, more than 40% of them singletons. The source material was blood. All receptors derive from a man in his 60s in good health.

The V gene is TRBV23-1, the J gene TRBJ1-2; 8 bases align to TRBD1. TRBV23-1 is classed as an ORF, of uncertain function. The CDR3 has 18 residues. Germline trimming cut 4 bases from V and 1 base from J; bases unmatched to any gene: 14. The CDR3 DNA reads as TGCGCCAGCAGTCTTTCCGCCCTCAGGGGGCTTATTAACTATGGCTACACCTTC. Translating gives CASSLSALRGLINYGYTF.

This clonotype occurred a few times. The J gene is TRBJ2-7, the V gene TRBV27; 12 nucleotides match TRBD2. This CDR3 is built from 14 residues. Looked up from germline, CDR1 is MNHEY and CDR2 is SMNVEV (reference sequence). V lost 3 bases and J lost 6; bases outside the gene matches: 3. The CDR3 reads CASSLASGGGEQYF. In DNA form, the CDR3 reads TGTGCCAGCAGTTTGGCTAGCGGGGGGGGCGAGCAGTACTTC.

The genes are TRBV30 and TRBJ2-2; no definite D call. The germline V gene has CDR1 GTSNPN and CDR2 SVGIG (reference sequence). The CDR3 length is 11 residues. V dropped 2 bases and J dropped 7 bases, with 5 bases sitting between them. CDR3: CAWSYVGELFF. The CDR3 DNA sequence: TGTGCCTGGAGTTACGTCGGGGAGCTGTTTTTT. Together with reference TRBV30 and TRBJ2-2, the CDR3 gives the full variable domain: SQTIHQWPATLVQPVGSPLSLECTVEGTSNPNLYWYRQAAGRGLQLLFYSVGIGQISSEVPQNLSASRPQDRQFILSSKKLLLSDSGFYLCAWSYVGELFFGEGSRLTVL.

The chain carries TRBV10-1 and TRBJ2-1; D gene ambiguous. The CDR3 contains 14 residues. V was cut by 0 bases and J by 7 bases, with 10 bases left in between. Germline V gene lookup returns CDR1 WNHNN and CDR2 SYGVQD (reference sequence). The CDR3 loop is CASSESTGRNEQFF. As DNA, the CDR3 is TGCGCCAGCAGTGAGTCAACGGGCCGGAATGAGCAGTTCTTC.

The gene calls are TRBV4-3 and TRBJ1-1, with 10 positions matching TRBD1. The V and J ends lost 1 base and 5 bases, in that order; junction bases with no gene match: 7. This CDR3 is 16 amino acids long. Germline V gene data show CDR1 as LGHNA and CDR2 as YSLEER. For the CDR3, the DNA is TGCGCCAGCAGCCAAGTTGGGACAGGGGATGGTACTGAAGCTTTCTTT. It codes for CASSQVGTGDGTEAFF.

This clonotype is a singleton in its sample. The rearrangement links TRBV29-1 to TRBJ2-2; D tentatively reads TRBD1 or TRBD2 (5 bases each). The CDR3 is made up of 16 amino acids. Germline values: CDR1 SQVTM, CDR2 ANQGSEA. The V and J ends lost 3 bases and 0 bases respectively, with 14 bases between them. DNA for the CDR3: TGCAGCGTTGAGGGGTTGAGAGGGGCGAACACCGGGGAGCTGTTTTTT. Translation gives CSVEGLRGANTGELFF.

This chain joins TRBV19 and TRBJ1-5; D is unresolved. This CDR3 contains 15 residues. The V end lost 3 bases, the J end lost 7 bases, and 16 bases lay between the germline ends. Germline lookup yields CDR1 LNHDA and CDR2 SQIVND (reference sequence). CDR3 in DNA: TGTGCCAGTAGTATGTGGACCCTCGACCACCAGCCCCAGCATTTT. The encoded protein is CASSMWTLDHQPQHF.

This chain connects TRBV6-2 or TRBV6-3 to TRBJ2-1; D remains unclear. Germline loops: CDR1 MNHEY, CDR2 SVGEGT. CDR3 length: 16 residues. V lost 2 bases and J lost 0, with 11 bases in between. The CDR3, as DNA: TGTGCCAGCAGTTACGCCATGAGGAGCTCCTACAATGAGCAGTTCTTC. This gives the protein CASSYAMRSSYNEQFF.

The V and J genes are TRBV20-1 and TRBJ2-7; TRBD2 matches 8 bases. The CDR3 runs 16 residues. Germline V gene data show CDR1 as DFQATT and CDR2 as SNEGSKA (reference sequence). The trim removed 0 bases at V and 2 bases at J, leaving 9 bases unmatched. The CDR3 spells CSARDTGRGDPYEQYF. CDR3 DNA sequence: TGCAGTGCTAGAGATACCGGGCGGGGGGACCCCTACGAGCAGTACTTC.

The chain employs TRBV12-3 or TRBV12-4 and TRBJ1-1, with D possibly being TRBD1 (6 bases). This CDR3 has 17 amino acids. V lost 3 bases, J lost 1 base, and 18 bases lay in between. The CDR3 here is CASSFIGWGHTNTEAFF. As DNA, the CDR3 is TGTGCCAGCAGTTTTATCGGGTGGGGGCACACGAACACTGAAGCTTTCTTT.

The gene calls are TRBV6-2 or TRBV6-3 and TRBJ2-5; 7 nucleotides agree with TRBD1. This CDR3 has 17 amino acids. Germline V gene data show CDR1 as MNHEY and CDR2 as SVGEGT. V was clipped by 7 bases and J by 2 bases; unmatched bases: 16. In DNA, the CDR3 is TGTGCCAGCATGAGGATATCGCGGACAGGCAAACAAGAGACCCAGTACTTC. Translating gives CASMRISRTGKQETQYF.

This clonotype has only a few counts. This rearrangement joins TRBV6-2 or TRBV6-3 to TRBJ1-6; 7 bases map to TRBD1. In germline, CDR1 is MNHEY, CDR2 SVGEGT. Trimming cost V 5 bases and J 8 bases; bases outside gene matches: 6. The CDR3 has 14 residues. The CDR3 is CASSPRGPDSPLHF. The DNA for the CDR3 is TGTGCCAGCAGTCCGAGGGGGCCTGATTCACCCCTCCACTTT.

This clonotype was counted between two and nine times. V is TRBV7-2 and J is TRBJ1-2, with 11 bases lining up with TRBD1. CDR1 is SGHTA and CDR2 is FQGNSA in the germline V gene. The CDR3 length is 17 residues. Trimming at V came to 6 bases and at J to 4 bases, leaving 13 bases not matched to a gene. Here the CDR3 DNA reads TGTGCCAGCAGTCCTGATTGGGACAGGGGGTTCGGCTATGGCTACACCTTC. Amino acids: CASSPDWDRGFGYGYTF.

The V and J genes are TRBV2 and TRBJ2-1; TRBD2 might be the D (7 bases). This CDR3 is built from 15 residues. Looked up from germline, CDR1 is SNHLY and CDR2 is FYNNEI. Trimming took 8 bases from V and 2 from J, leaving 16 bases between them. DNA of the CDR3: TGTGCCAGCGGCGAAGGGGGGGGAGCCTACAATGAGCAGTTCTTC. It translates to CASGEGGGAYNEQFF.

The J gene is TRBJ2-5, the V gene TRBV3-1, with D hard to call. V was clipped by 0 bases and J by 8 bases, with 7 bases between them. Looked up from germline, CDR1 is LGHDT and CDR2 is YNNKEL (reference sequence). The CDR3 has 12 residues. The DNA for the CDR3 is TGTGCCAGCAGCCAAGACGAGGACACCCAGTACTTC. It is translated as CASSQDEDTQYF.

The chain uses TRBV27 and TRBJ1-2; TRBD1 matches 8 bases. The V and J ends lost 2 bases and 2 bases, in that order; junction bases with no gene match: 4. Germline V gene lookup returns CDR1 MNHEY and CDR2 SMNVEV (reference sequence). The CDR3 totals 15 residues. CDR3 region: CASSLRRTGNYGYTF. In nucleotides, the CDR3 is TGTGCCAGCAGTTTAAGGCGGACAGGGAACTATGGCTACACCTTC.

A note on this clonotype: Lacking the conserved final phenylalanine or tryptophan, this CDR3 likely reflects a read error. The V and J genes are TRBV12-3 or TRBV12-4 and TRBJ1-1, with 7 bases matching TRBD1. This CDR3 is built from 15 residues. J lost 4 bases, V lost 4 bases, and 9 bases had no gene match. CDR3 in amino acids: CASSYGKNRGTEAFY. The DNA for the CDR3 is TGTGCCAGCAGTTACGGGAAAAACAGGGGCACTGAAGCTTTCTAT.

The chain carries TRBV6-6 and TRBJ1-6, with TRBD1 identical over 8 bases. CDR3 length equals 16 residues. Germline V gives CDR1 MNHNY, CDR2 SVGAGI (reference sequence). V lost 2 bases to trimming and J lost 7 bases; unmatched junction nucleotides: 7. CDR3 bases: TGTGCCAGCAGTTACCCCCGGGACAGGAGAAATTCACCCCTCCACTTT. This gives the protein CASSYPRDRRNSPLHF.

This chain connects TRBV20-1 to TRBJ2-5, with 11 bases matching TRBD1. CDR3 length: 15 amino acids. Per germline, CDR1 DFQATT and CDR2 SNEGSKA (reference sequence). V was pared by 6 bases and J by 4 bases, with 10 bases of the junction left unmatched. This CDR3 reads CSAEIGQGAVETQYF. CDR3 nucleotide sequence: TGCAGTGCAGAGATAGGACAGGGGGCGGTAGAGACCCAGTACTTC.

This clonotype was counted only a few times. This chain connects TRBV18 to TRBJ1-6, with 8 bases matching TRBD1. Germline-derived CDR1 and CDR2 are KGHSH and LQKENI. V gave up 3 bases and J gave up 9 bases; unmatched junction bases: 4. The CDR3 contains 14 residues. In nucleotides, the CDR3 is TGTGCCAGCTCACCGGGACAGGAGCGTTCACCCCTCCACTTT. Its translation is CASSPGQERSPLHF.

The chain recombines TRBV9 with TRBJ2-3; 11 bases are shared with TRBD2. Germline V CDR1 and CDR2: SGDLS, YYNGEE. This CDR3 has 17 residues. V shed 3 bases and J 1 base; nucleotides not matched to a gene: 7. CDR3 region: CASSAGLAGPGTDTQYF. CDR3 coding DNA: TGTGCCAGCAGCGCAGGACTAGCGGGCCCCGGCACAGATACGCAGTATTTT.

V is TRBV20-1 and J is TRBJ1-5; D may be TRBD1 (5 bases). This CDR3 contains 15 residues. V shed 6 bases and J shed 1 base, with 16 bases lying between them. CDR1 and CDR2 (germline): DFQATT, SNEGSKA (reference sequence). CDR3 residues: CSAWGGGGSNQPQHF. The CDR3 DNA reads TGCAGTGCGTGGGGGGGTGGTGGAAGCAATCAGCCCCAGCATTTT.

On this clonotype: At one of its ends the junction is not consistent with the germline gene, which may arise from a read error. The chain is built from TRBV11-2 and TRBJ2-1, with TRBD2 as a possible D gene (6 bases). CDR3 length: 14 amino acids. Germline CDR1 is SGHAT and CDR2 is FQNNGV. In nucleotides, the CDR3 is TGTGTCAGCAGCTTATATTCGGGGGTTGACGAGCAGTTCTTC. This gives the protein CVSSLYSGVDEQFF.

The J gene is TRBJ2-3, the V gene TRBV30; a weak D match, TRBD2 (6 bases). Germline CDR1 and CDR2: GTSNPN and SVGIG (reference sequence). The CDR3 is 15 amino acids. Deletions cut 3 bases from V and 1 base from J, with 14 bases between. CDR3 in amino acids: CAWREGNVGTDTQYF. For the CDR3, the DNA is TGTGCCTGGAGGGAGGGGAATGTCGGCACAGATACGCAGTATTTT.

The sample holds many counts of this clonotype. The genes are TRBV28 and TRBJ1-5; the D gene is possibly TRBD1 (6 bases). This CDR3 region has 15 residues. Germline V gene lookup returns CDR1 MDHEN and CDR2 SYDVKM. V was trimmed by 2 bases and J by 1 base, leaving 9 bases between them. CDR3 nucleotide sequence: TGTGCCAGCAGTTTAGGGGGCCTGAGCAATCAGCCCCAGCATTTT. Translating it yields CASSLGGLSNQPQHF.

V gene TRBV6-2 or TRBV6-3 combines with J gene TRBJ2-5; D remains ambiguous. This CDR3 comprises 11 residues. Trimming left V 6 bases short and J 5 bases short, with 7 bases between. Germline V gene data show CDR1 as MNHEY and CDR2 as SVGEGT. The CDR3 DNA sequence: TGTGCCAGCAGCAACTCGGAGACCCAGTACTTC. Its translation is CASSNSETQYF.

Details on this clonotype: Since a much larger clone is just one base distant, this may be a read error. The V and J genes are TRBV7-3 and TRBJ2-1, with 7 positions matching TRBD1. The CDR3 is 15 residues long. Germline assignment: CDR1 SGHTA and CDR2 FQGTGA. The CDR3 is CASSEPGQFGNEQIF. DNA for the CDR3: TGTGCCAGCAGCGAACCGGGACAGTTCGGCAATGAGCAGATCTTC.

This clonotype turned up a few times. This chain uses TRBV7-9 with TRBJ2-3; 9 bases are a match to TRBD1. The CDR3 loop spans 16 amino acids. Germline-derived CDR1 and CDR2 are SEHNR and FQNEAQ (reference sequence). Unmatched junction bases numbered 5, after V lost 2 bases and J lost 2 bases. The CDR3 DNA reads as TGTGCCAGCAGCTTACTACAGGGGGCGGTCACAGATACGCAGTATTTT. Amino acid sequence: CASSLLQGAVTDTQYF.

The chain has TRBV9 and TRBJ2-3; 8 bases line up with TRBD1. This CDR3 has 17 amino acids. The germline V gene has CDR1 SGDLS and CDR2 YYNGEE. V shed 1 base, J shed 5 bases, and the junction held 12 bases outside the gene matches. This CDR3 is CASSVPSSGQGLDTQYF. The CDR3 nucleotides are TGTGCCAGCAGCGTACCCTCCTCTGGACAGGGATTAGATACGCAGTATTTT.